The 12 T cell receptor beta chains below were found in one sample sequenced in a study of CD8 T cells in Susac syndrome. Reverse transcription of about 0.5 to 1 ug RNA used random hexamers. Using its own MiXCR run on the immunoSEQ multiplex PCR reads, TCRdb lists one record per CDR3 protein. Altogether tens of thousands of distinct CDR3 sequences are present, roughly 93% being singletons, with the ten largest covering 0.5% to 0.55%. The sequencing sample was made of CD8+ T cells from PBMCs. All receptors come from a human donor in good health.

J is TRBJ2-3 and V is TRBV27, with 9 nucleotides matching TRBD2. Germline CDR1 and CDR2: MNHEY and SMNVEV (reference sequence). Trimming removed 5 bases from V and 3 bases from J; junction bases left unmatched: 9. This CDR3 comprises 16 residues. Written as DNA, the CDR3 is TGTGCCAGCAGTGCCAGTCTAGCGGGAAGGACAGATACGCAGTATTTT. Amino acid sequence: CASSASLAGRTDTQYF.

This rearrangement joins TRBV7-9 to TRBJ2-7; D is unclear. This CDR3 comprises 13 residues. Per germline, CDR1 SEHNR and CDR2 FQNEAQ (reference sequence). Trimming stripped 5 bases from V and 4 bases from J, with 12 bases between. The CDR3 DNA reads TGTGCCAGCAGCCCAACTGCTTTTTACGAGCAGTACTTC. It translates to CASSPTAFYEQYF.

V gene TRBV12-5 combines with J gene TRBJ2-5; TRBD2 might be the D (5 bases). This CDR3 is built from 13 residues. The V end was cut by 7 bases, the J end by 5 bases, with 14 bases between. Germline V CDR1 and CDR2: LGHNT, FRNRAP. The CDR3 loop is CASARVRRETQYF. The CDR3 DNA reads as TGTGCTAGTGCGCGGGTGCGAAGGGAGACCCAGTACTTC.

V usage is TRBV19 and J usage is TRBJ2-7; the D gene could be TRBD1 or TRBD2 (5 bases each). Per the germline V gene, CDR1 is LNHDA and CDR2 is SQIVND (reference sequence). Trimming removed 5 bases at V and 4 bases at J, with 15 bases between. This CDR3 contains 14 residues. This CDR3 reads CASSVGPVPYEQYF. The CDR3 DNA follows: TGTGCCAGTAGTGTGGGACCAGTACCGTACGAGCAGTACTTC.

The rearrangement joins TRBV20-1 to TRBJ2-2; tentatively, D is TRBD2 (6 bases). V was cut by 3 bases and J by 1 base, with 6 bases left in between. This CDR3 contains 13 residues. Looked up from germline, CDR1 is DFQATT and CDR2 is SNEGSKA (reference sequence). CDR3 amino acids: CSAREGNTGELFF. The CDR3 DNA reads TGCAGTGCTAGGGAGGGGAACACCGGGGAGCTGTTTTTT.

This rearrangement joins TRBV6-1 to TRBJ2-7, with 14 bases matching TRBD2. CDR3 length equals 15 residues. V dropped 4 bases and J dropped 7; count of bases not matched to a gene: 6. CDR1 is MNHNS and CDR2 is SASEGT in the germline V gene. In nucleotides, the CDR3 is TGTGCCAGCAGTGGACTAGCGGGAGGGCCGCGGGAGCAGTACTTC. This sequence encodes CASSGLAGGPREQYF.

The CDR3: CASSSGLPMLEQYF. DNA for the CDR3: TGTGCCAGCAGCTCGGGACTGCCTATGCTCGAGCAGTACTTC. V usage is TRBV11-2 and J usage is TRBJ2-7, with a weak D call TRBD2 (6 bases). This CDR3 comprises 14 residues. The germline V and J ends were trimmed by 4 bases and 6 bases, with 16 bases remaining between them. Germline CDR1 SGHAT, CDR2 FQNNGV.

This chain connects TRBV19 to TRBJ2-2; 9 bases are shared with TRBD1. Germline values: CDR1 LNHDA, CDR2 SQIVND (reference sequence). The J segment lost 11 bases and the V segment lost 4 bases, leaving 8 bases of the junction unmatched. The CDR3 spans 14 residues. CDR3 protein: CASSRGQGPTELFF. Written as DNA, the CDR3 is TGTGCCAGTAGTAGGGGACAGGGCCCGACTGAGCTGTTTTTT.

This chain connects TRBV20-1 to TRBJ1-1; D is ambiguous. V lost 6 bases, J lost 11 bases, and 16 bases lay in between. Germline V CDR1 and CDR2: DFQATT, SNEGSKA (reference sequence). The CDR3 runs to 11 residues. In nucleotides, the CDR3 is TGCAGTGCAAACCTCATGCGGGAGGCTTTCTTT. Translating gives CSANLMREAFF.

CDR3 amino acids: CASSSTGQSGNTIYF. The CDR3 coding sequence is TGTGCCAGCAGTAGCACAGGGCAGTCTGGAAACACCATATATTTT. The chain carries TRBV6-6 and TRBJ1-3; tentative D call: TRBD1 (6 bases). Germline CDR1 MNHNY, CDR2 SVGAGI (reference sequence). The CDR3 consists of 15 residues. Between the trimmed V and J ends, which lost 5 bases and 1 base, there was a span of 12 bases.

The CDR3 region has the DNA TGTGCCAGCAGCTCCCCCTCGAGGGCAAGGATGAACACTGAAGCTTTCTTT. It translates to CASSSPSRARMNTEAFF. V usage is TRBV7-9 and J usage is TRBJ1-1; D not certain. Trimming stripped 4 bases from V and 0 bases from J, with 18 bases between. This CDR3 has 17 amino acids. The germline V gene has CDR1 SEHNR and CDR2 FQNEAQ (reference sequence).

The chain employs TRBV4-1 and TRBJ2-5; D is ambiguous. From germline, CDR1 is MGHRA and CDR2 YSYEKL. This CDR3 contains 14 residues. V gave up 1 base and J gave up 0 bases, with 6 bases separating them. The chain's CDR3 is CASSQVGYQETQYF. The CDR3 bases are TGCGCCAGCAGCCAAGTCGGTTACCAAGAGACCCAGTACTTC.